The rows below give T cell receptor beta chains drawn from one sample of a study of blood T cell repertoires in COVID-19. TCRdb's copy holds only in-frame clones and misses some; the assay was immunoSEQ multiplex PCR. This sample has a few hundred thousand clones; around 89% occur once, and the top ten carry 0.75% to 0.9%. Material for sequencing was peripheral blood. The receptors shown here come from a man aged 30 to 45 with acute or convalescent COVID-19. The CDR3 runs from the conserved cysteine through the conserved F or W. The order of the fields is V gene, clone size, D gene, J gene, CDR3 protein, CDR3 DNA. D genes are given only for firm matches. Only part of the rows carry a size: once, few, many, or a class if the clone is expanded.

TRBV19,NA,TRBD2,TRBJ2-3,CASSRLAGGSTDTQYF,TGTGCCAGTAGCCGACTAGCGGGGGGAAGCACAGATACGCAGTATTTT
TRBV21-1,NA,NA,TRBJ1-5,CASSKQGMVNQPQHF,TGTGCCAGCAGCAAACAGGGGATGGTCAATCAGCCCCAGCATTTT
TRBV19,NA,NA,TRBJ2-3,CATVKRPDTQYF,TGTGCCACCGTCAAGAGGCCAGATACGCAGTATTTT
TRBV5-8,NA,NA,TRBJ1-1,CASSYEHTWATEAFF,TGTGCCAGCAGCTATGAGCACACCTGGGCCACTGAAGCTTTCTTT
TRBV19,NA,NA,TRBJ1-1,CASSMAGVTEAFF,TGTGCCAGTAGTATGGCGGGCGTCACTGAAGCTTTCTTT
TRBV9,NA,TRBD2,TRBJ2-1,CASSVVGGLAGVTTYNEQFF,TGTGCCAGCAGCGTAGTCGGGGGACTAGCGGGAGTTACAACCTACAATGAGCAGTTCTTC
TRBV19,NA,TRBD1,TRBJ2-2,CASSIRQGLTTGELFF,TGTGCCAGTAGTATACGACAGGGGTTAACCACCGGGGAGCTGTTTTTT
TRBV27,few,NA,TRBJ1-2,CASSFSGDYGYTF,TGTGCCAGCAGTTTTTCAGGGGACTATGGCTACACCTTC
TRBV6-5,NA,NA,TRBJ2-3,CASSYSITDAGDTQYF,TGTGCCAGCAGTTACTCGATTACCGACGCAGGAGATACGCAGTATTTT
TRBV29-1,NA,NA,TRBJ1-4,CSAIEGANEKLFF,TGCAGCGCCATTGAGGGGGCTAATGAAAAACTGTTTTTT
TRBV15,NA,NA,TRBJ1-5,CATSREQNQPQHF,TGTGCCACCAGCAGAGAACAAAATCAGCCCCAGCATTTT
TRBV11-2,NA,NA,TRBJ1-5,CASSPNPGVNQPQHF,TGTGCCAGCAGCCCAAACCCAGGGGTCAATCAGCCCCAGCATTTT
TRBV5-1,NA,NA,TRBJ1-1,CASTRGGNTEAFF,TGCGCCAGCACCCGCGGGGGGAACACTGAAGCTTTCTTT
TRBV3-1/TRBV3-2,NA,TRBD1,TRBJ2-3,CASSPRQGSDTQYF,TGTGCCAGCAGCCCGCGACAGGGATCAGATACGCAGTATTTT
TRBV10-3,NA,TRBD2,TRBJ2-6,CAISETSGEFSGANVLTF,TGTGCCATCAGTGAGACTAGCGGAGAATTCTCTGGGGCCAACGTCCTGACTTTC
TRBV5-1,NA,TRBD1,TRBJ2-2,CASSLNSGQGNTGELFF,TGCGCCAGCAGCTTGAATTCCGGACAGGGAAACACCGGGGAGCTGTTTTTT
TRBV10-3,NA,TRBD1,TRBJ2-5,CAISEEGAKGETQYF,TGTGCCATCAGTGAGGAGGGGGCGAAAGGAGAGACCCAGTACTTC
TRBV20-1,NA,NA,TRBJ1-5,CSASLQISQHF,TGCAGTGCTAGTTTACAAATTTCCCAGCATTTT
TRBV30,NA,NA,TRBJ1-2,CATGVYGYTF,TGTGCTACGGGAGTTTATGGCTACACCTTC
TRBV9,NA,NA,TRBJ1-1,CASTKRVVDTEAFF,TGTGCCAGCACCAAACGGGTGGTTGACACTGAAGCTTTCTTT
TRBV19,NA,NA,TRBJ2-3,CASSIPGGGADTQYF,TGTGCCAGTAGTATCCCAGGTGGAGGGGCAGATACGCAGTATTTT
TRBV28,NA,NA,TRBJ2-7,CASSFSATGSYEQYF,TGTGCCAGCAGTTTCTCCGCGACCGGGTCCTACGAGCAGTACTTC
TRBV5-1,NA,NA,TRBJ1-3,CASSLISTVDGNTIYF,TGCGCCAGCAGCTTGATATCGACAGTGGATGGAAACACCATATATTTT
TRBV5-5,NA,NA,TRBJ1-6,CASSPGQTNSPLHF,TGTGCCAGCAGCCCTGGACAGACTAATTCACCCCTCCACTTT
TRBV18,few,TRBD1,TRBJ1-6,CASSPGTDNSPLHF,TGTGCCAGCTCACCCGGGACAGATAATTCACCCCTCCACTTT
TRBV11-2,NA,NA,TRBJ2-7,CASRHHTPYEQYF,TGTGCCAGCAGACATCATACCCCCTACGAGCAGTACTTC
TRBV28,NA,NA,TRBJ2-7,CASSTILGPSYEQYF,TGTGCCAGCAGTACGATTCTGGGGCCTTCCTACGAGCAGTACTTC
TRBV19,NA,TRBD2,TRBJ2-3,CATWTSGSSDTQYF,TGTGCCACCTGGACTAGCGGGAGTAGCGATACGCAGTATTTT
TRBV18,NA,NA,TRBJ1-3,CASSTSGGSGNTIYF,TGTGCCAGCTCAACCAGCGGGGGCTCTGGAAACACCATATATTTT
TRBV5-1,NA,TRBD2,TRBJ2-7,CASSPNPSGSSYEQYF,TGCGCCAGCAGTCCCAATCCGAGCGGGAGTTCCTACGAGCAGTACTTC
TRBV7-9,NA,NA,TRBJ1-4,CASSPRVTNEKLFF,TGTGCCAGCAGCCCCAGGGTAACTAATGAAAAACTGTTTTTT
TRBV5-1,NA,TRBD1,TRBJ1-1,CASSPDNRGGGTEAFF,TGCGCCAGCAGCCCAGATAACAGGGGAGGTGGCACTGAAGCTTTCTTT
TRBV18,NA,TRBD1,TRBJ1-3,CASSQGAIGNTIYF,TGTGCCAGCTCACAGGGGGCGATTGGAAACACCATATATTTT
TRBV6-5,once,TRBD1,TRBJ1-1,CASKRTGGPRAFF,TGTGCCAGCAAGAGGACAGGGGGCCCTAGGGCTTTCTTT
TRBV28,NA,NA,TRBJ1-6,CASSRNSPLHF,TGTGCCAGCAGTCGGAATTCACCCCTCCACTTT
TRBV5-1,NA,NA,TRBJ1-1,CASSRTGGEAFF,TGCGCCAGCAGCCGAACGGGAGGTGAAGCTTTCTTT
TRBV3-1/TRBV3-2,NA,TRBD2,TRBJ2-6,CASSQVGGFRAGANVLTF,TGTGCCAGCAGCCAGGTCGGGGGGTTTAGAGCCGGGGCCAACGTCCTGACTTTC
TRBV7-2,few,TRBD2,TRBJ2-7,CASSTDAGTSVYEQYF,TGTGCCAGCAGTACGGACGCCGGGACTAGCGTTTACGAGCAGTACTTC
TRBV6-5,NA,NA,TRBJ1-1,CASSTRQTNTEAFF,TGTGCCAGCAGTACCCGACAGACGAACACTGAAGCTTTCTTT
TRBV6-5,NA,NA,TRBJ1-5,CASRPQKGGNQPQHF,TGTGCCAGCAGACCTCAGAAAGGGGGCAATCAGCCCCAGCATTTT
TRBV18,NA,TRBD1,TRBJ1-1,CASSPQGQYTEAFF,TGTGCCAGCTCACCACAGGGACAGTACACTGAAGCTTTCTTT
TRBV9,NA,TRBD1,TRBJ1-5,CASSRGTGINQPQHF,TGTGCCAGCTCCCGAGGGACAGGAATAAATCAGCCCCAGCATTTT
TRBV28,once,NA,TRBJ2-1,CASSSIGAVSYNEQFF,TGTGCCAGCAGTTCCATCGGAGCGGTCTCCTACAATGAGCAGTTCTTC
TRBV7-2,NA,TRBD1,TRBJ1-1,CASSLELTLGQGMNTEAFF,TGTGCCAGCAGCTTAGAATTAACGTTGGGACAGGGGATGAACACTGAAGCTTTCTTT
TRBV30,NA,NA,TRBJ1-2,CAWTGRRGYTF,TGTGCCTGGACAGGGCGGCGCGGCTACACCTTC
TRBV10-3,NA,TRBD2,TRBJ2-1,CAISESGREGRQFF,TGTGCCATCAGTGAGTCGGGGCGGGAGGGCCGGCAGTTCTTC
TRBV6-7,few,NA,TRBJ1-2,CASSYEDSPLKGYTF,TGTGCCAGCAGTTACGAAGACAGCCCCTTGAAGGGCTACACCTTC
TRBV15,NA,TRBD2,TRBJ2-7,CATSRDHGGGPYEQYF,TGTGCCACCAGCAGAGATCATGGGGGAGGGCCGTACGAGCAGTACTTC
TRBV5-1,NA,NA,TRBJ1-3,CASSLEGYGNTIYF,TGCGCCAGCAGCTTGGAGGGGTATGGAAACACCATATATTTT
TRBV5-1,NA,TRBD2,TRBJ2-1,CASSSPSGSSYNEQFF,TGCGCCAGCAGCTCCCCCAGCGGGAGCTCCTACAATGAGCAGTTCTTC
TRBV6-5,NA,NA,TRBJ2-7,CASPVGYEQYF,TGTGCCAGCCCCGTCGGCTACGAGCAGTACTTC
TRBV30,once,TRBD1,TRBJ2-2,CAWSVRGTGTTGELFF,TGTGCCTGGAGTGTAAGAGGGACAGGGACCACCGGGGAGCTGTTTTTT
TRBV28,NA,NA,TRBJ1-5,CASSLPGQRTKGQPQHF,TGTGCCAGCAGTTTACCCGGACAGAGAACAAAAGGTCAGCCCCAGCATTTT
TRBV5-4,NA,TRBD2,TRBJ2-3,CASRETSGVSTDTQYF,TGTGCCAGCAGGGAAACTAGCGGGGTTAGCACAGATACGCAGTATTTT
TRBV5-1,once,TRBD1,TRBJ1-1,CASSLNHPSDRGRRGTEAFF,TGCGCCAGCAGCCTGAATCACCCCTCTGACAGGGGGCGCAGGGGGACTGAAGCTTTCTTT
TRBV7-9,NA,NA,TRBJ1-6,CASSLDGHGALHF,TGTGCCAGCAGCTTAGATGGCCACGGGGCCCTCCACTTT
TRBV18,NA,TRBD1,TRBJ1-6,CASRQGRNSPLHF,TGTGCCAGTCGACAGGGTCGGAATTCACCCCTCCACTTT
TRBV24-1,NA,NA,TRBJ2-1,CATQTGSYNEQFF,TGTGCCACTCAGACAGGCTCCTACAATGAGCAGTTCTTC